The rows below give T cell receptor beta chains drawn from one sample of a study of neurological immune-mediated disorders. TCRdb reprocessed the 5' RACE reads with MiXCR, giving one entry per CDR3 protein. In the table there are under 80,000 distinct CDR3 sequences, 4% to 6% of which are singletons. What was sequenced was PBMCs. Source of these receptors: a woman in her thirties with multiple sclerosis. Both conserved end residues are part of each CDR3. D genes are given only for firm matches. Expanded clones get a size class; other rows say once, few or many, or leave the size out.

j_gene: TRBJ2-3
d_gene: .
len: 13
v_gene: TRBV25-1
abundance: many
CDR3aa: CASSEGRGDTQYF
CDR3nt: TGTGCCAGTTCCGAAGGGCGGGGAGATACGCAGTATTTT

j_gene: TRBJ1-1
d_gene: .
len: 14
v_gene: TRBV20-1
abundance: many
CDR3aa: CSAKRREGITEAFF
CDR3nt: TGCAGTGCTAAAAGGAGGGAAGGTATCACTGAAGCTTTCTTT

j_gene: TRBJ1-6
d_gene: .
len: 17
v_gene: TRBV20-1
abundance: many
CDR3aa: CSARVGEDEEYNSPLHF
CDR3nt: TGCAGTGCTAGAGTGGGGGAGGATGAAGAATATAATTCACCCCTCCACTTT

j_gene: TRBJ1-1
d_gene: .
len: 12
v_gene: TRBV7-9
abundance: .
CDR3aa: CASSTPVAEAFF
CDR3nt: TGTGCCAGCAGCACTCCGGTTGCTGAAGCTTTCTTT

j_gene: TRBJ1-2
d_gene: .
len: 12
v_gene: TRBV12-3/TRBV12-4
abundance: many
CDR3aa: CASSPGSYGYTF
CDR3nt: TGTGCCAGCAGTCCAGGGTCGTATGGCTACACCTTC

j_gene: TRBJ2-3
d_gene: TRBD2
len: 18
v_gene: TRBV7-2
abundance: .
CDR3aa: CASSLNGASGGSTDTQYF
CDR3nt: TGTGCCAGCAGCCTAAACGGGGCTAGCGGGGGTAGCACAGATACGCAGTATTTT

j_gene: TRBJ1-2
d_gene: TRBD1
len: 14
v_gene: TRBV29-1
abundance: .
CDR3aa: CSVDSGTGVYGYTF
CDR3nt: TGCAGCGTTGACTCGGGGACAGGGGTTTATGGCTACACCTTC

j_gene: TRBJ1-1
d_gene: .
len: 16
v_gene: TRBV5-1
abundance: .
CDR3aa: CASSLAGGRKNTEAFF
CDR3nt: TGCGCCAGCAGCTTGGCCGGAGGGCGAAAGAACACTGAAGCTTTCTTT

j_gene: TRBJ1-6
d_gene: .
len: 13
v_gene: TRBV20-1
abundance: many
CDR3aa: CSASPDSGSPLNF
CDR3nt: TGCAGTGCTAGCCCTGACAGCGGTTCACCCCTCAACTTT

j_gene: TRBJ2-7
d_gene: TRBD2
len: 12
v_gene: TRBV6-2/TRBV6-3
abundance: many
CDR3aa: CASSLGLAGQYF
CDR3nt: TGTGCCAGCAGCCTCGGACTAGCGGGTCAGTACTTC

j_gene: TRBJ2-3
d_gene: .
len: 13
v_gene: TRBV15
abundance: many
CDR3aa: CATSERVRDTQYF
CDR3nt: TGTGCCACCAGCGAAAGGGTGCGGGATACGCAGTATTTT

j_gene: TRBJ1-2
d_gene: .
len: 17
v_gene: TRBV5-6
abundance: many
CDR3aa: CASSLDMGYRPNYGYTF
CDR3nt: TGTGCCAGCAGCTTGGATATGGGATACCGGCCTAACTATGGCTACACCTTC

j_gene: TRBJ1-1
d_gene: .
len: 13
v_gene: TRBV10-1
abundance: many
CDR3aa: CASSVGAATEAFF
CDR3nt: TGCGCCAGCAGTGTAGGGGCGGCCACTGAAGCTTTCTTT

j_gene: TRBJ2-3
d_gene: TRBD2
len: 14
v_gene: TRBV5-1
abundance: many
CDR3aa: CASAGTSGGDTQYF
CDR3nt: TGCGCCAGCGCCGGGACTAGCGGGGGAGATACGCAGTATTTT

j_gene: TRBJ1-3
d_gene: .
len: 15
v_gene: TRBV5-8
abundance: .
CDR3aa: CASSIGQFSGNTIYF
CDR3nt: TGTGCCAGCAGCATAGGACAGTTCTCTGGAAACACCATATATTTT

j_gene: TRBJ2-2
d_gene: .
len: 14
v_gene: TRBV15
abundance: many
CDR3aa: CATSSGRYTGELFF
CDR3nt: TGTGCCACCAGCAGCGGGCGATACACCGGGGAGCTGTTTTTT

j_gene: TRBJ2-3
d_gene: .
len: 13
v_gene: TRBV2
abundance: many
CDR3aa: CASSSTGTDTQYF
CDR3nt: TGTGCCAGCAGTTCTACGGGCACAGATACGCAGTATTTT

j_gene: TRBJ1-6
d_gene: TRBD1
len: 14
v_gene: TRBV15
abundance: many
CDR3aa: CATSRDRGNSPLNF
CDR3nt: TGTGCCACCAGCAGGGACAGGGGGAATTCACCCCTCAACTTT

j_gene: TRBJ2-7
d_gene: .
len: 14
v_gene: TRBV6-1
abundance: many
CDR3aa: CASSDRGLRYEQYF
CDR3nt: TGTGCCAGCAGTGATCGGGGTTTGCGCTACGAGCAGTACTTC

j_gene: TRBJ1-1
d_gene: .
len: 12
v_gene: TRBV12-3/TRBV12-4
abundance: once
CDR3aa: CTSSLRTEEAFF
CDR3nt: TGTACCAGCAGTTTGAGGACAGAAGAAGCTTTCTTT

j_gene: TRBJ2-1
d_gene: TRBD2
len: 14
v_gene: TRBV12-3/TRBV12-4
abundance: many
CDR3aa: CASSLIRTGGEQFF
CDR3nt: TGTGCCAGCAGTTTAATCAGGACCGGGGGGGAGCAGTTCTTC

j_gene: TRBJ1-1
d_gene: TRBD1
len: 17
v_gene: TRBV4-2
abundance: many
CDR3aa: CASGGTAEHIPIFEAFF
CDR3nt: TGTGCCAGCGGGGGGACAGCGGAACATATTCCTATTTTTGAAGCTTTCTTT

j_gene: TRBJ1-1
d_gene: .
len: 10
v_gene: TRBV4-1
abundance: many
CDR3aa: CASSQDGAFF
CDR3nt: TGCGCCAGCAGCCAAGATGGAGCTTTCTTT

j_gene: TRBJ2-1
d_gene: .
len: 18
v_gene: TRBV5-1
abundance: many
CDR3aa: CASSLVGALAGTYNEQFF
CDR3nt: TGCGCCAGCAGCTTGGTGGGGGCCCTCGCCGGAACCTACAATGAGCAGTTCTTC

j_gene: TRBJ2-2
d_gene: TRBD1
len: 17
v_gene: TRBV3-1
abundance: many
CDR3aa: CASSSIPGQGDTGELFF
CDR3nt: TGTGCCAGCAGCTCGATTCCGGGACAGGGGGACACCGGGGAGCTGTTTTTT

j_gene: TRBJ1-1
d_gene: .
len: 15
v_gene: TRBV6-1
abundance: many
CDR3aa: CASRFQTVLDTEAFF
CDR3nt: TGTGCCAGCAGATTCCAGACAGTCCTGGACACTGAAGCTTTCTTT

j_gene: TRBJ1-1
d_gene: .
len: 13
v_gene: TRBV19
abundance: .
CDR3aa: CASSIRGPTEAFF
CDR3nt: TGTGCCAGTAGTATACGGGGACCTACTGAAGCTTTCTTT

j_gene: TRBJ2-7
d_gene: .
len: 12
v_gene: TRBV6-5
abundance: many
CDR3aa: CASSVQVYEQYF
CDR3nt: TGTGCCAGCAGTGTACAGGTCTACGAGCAGTACTTC

j_gene: TRBJ2-1
d_gene: .
len: 13
v_gene: TRBV3-1
abundance: many
CDR3aa: CASSQSALREQFF
CDR3nt: TGTGCCAGCAGCCAAAGTGCCCTCAGGGAGCAGTTCTTC

j_gene: TRBJ2-5
d_gene: .
len: 16
v_gene: TRBV15
abundance: many
CDR3aa: CATSRDLLGAQETQYF
CDR3nt: TGTGCCACCAGCAGAGATTTGTTAGGGGCGCAAGAGACCCAGTACTTC

j_gene: TRBJ2-5
d_gene: TRBD2
len: 16
v_gene: TRBV5-1
abundance: many
CDR3aa: CASSLVLAGGPETQYF
CDR3nt: TGCGCCAGCAGCTTGGTTTTAGCGGGGGGCCCGGAGACCCAGTACTTC

j_gene: TRBJ1-6
d_gene: .
len: 15
v_gene: TRBV12-3/TRBV12-4
abundance: many
CDR3aa: CASSLADSYNSPLHF
CDR3nt: TGTGCCAGCAGTTTAGCAGACAGTTATAATTCACCCCTCCACTTT

j_gene: TRBJ2-3
d_gene: .
len: 10
v_gene: TRBV28
abundance: many
CDR3aa: CASSGDTQYF
CDR3nt: TGTGCCAGCAGTGGGGATACGCAGTATTTT

j_gene: TRBJ2-2
d_gene: .
len: 16
v_gene: TRBV5-1
abundance: many
CDR3aa: CASSLEVGLNTGELFF
CDR3nt: TGCGCCAGCAGCTTGGAGGTGGGGCTGAACACCGGGGAGCTGTTTTTT

j_gene: TRBJ1-6
d_gene: .
len: 15
v_gene: TRBV7-6
abundance: few
CDR3aa: CASSRGRNYNSPLNF
CDR3nt: TGTGCCAGCAGCCGGGGACGGAATTATAATTCACCCCTCAACTTT